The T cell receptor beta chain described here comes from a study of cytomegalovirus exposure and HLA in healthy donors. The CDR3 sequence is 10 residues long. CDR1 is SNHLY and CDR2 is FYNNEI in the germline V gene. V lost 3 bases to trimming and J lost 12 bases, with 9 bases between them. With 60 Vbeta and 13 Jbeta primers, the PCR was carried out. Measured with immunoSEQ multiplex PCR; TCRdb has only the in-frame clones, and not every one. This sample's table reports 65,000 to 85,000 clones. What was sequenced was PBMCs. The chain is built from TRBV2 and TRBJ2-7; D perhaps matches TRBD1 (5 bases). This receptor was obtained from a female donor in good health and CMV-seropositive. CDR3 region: CASSDAGRYF. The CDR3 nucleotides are TGTGCCAGCAGTGATGCAGGGCGGTACTTC.